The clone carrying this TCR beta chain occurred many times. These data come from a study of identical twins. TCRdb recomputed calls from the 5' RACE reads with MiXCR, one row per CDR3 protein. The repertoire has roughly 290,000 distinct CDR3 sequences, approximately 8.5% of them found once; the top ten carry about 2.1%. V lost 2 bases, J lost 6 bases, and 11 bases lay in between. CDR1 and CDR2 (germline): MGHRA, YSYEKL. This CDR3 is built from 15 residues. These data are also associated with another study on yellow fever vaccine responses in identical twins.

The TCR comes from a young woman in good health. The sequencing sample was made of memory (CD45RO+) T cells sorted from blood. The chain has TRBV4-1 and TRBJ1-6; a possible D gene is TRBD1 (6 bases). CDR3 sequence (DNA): TGCGCCAGCAGCCAATCCCGGACAGTTAATTCACCCCTCCACTTT. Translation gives CASSQSRTVNSPLHF.